These T cell receptor beta chains were read from a single sample in a study of blood T cell repertoires in COVID-19. Data came from immunoSEQ multiplex PCR; TCRdb stores just in-frame clones and leaves some out. The repertoire holds 350,000 or so clones, with roughly 90% as singletons. Material: peripheral blood. These receptors came from a man aged 18 to 30 with active or convalescent COVID-19. The CDR3 runs from the conserved cysteine through the conserved F or W. D genes are given only for firm matches. Not all rows give a size; the values are once, few, many and, for expanded clones, a class.

V gene: TRBV28; clone size: .; D gene: .; J gene: TRBJ2-1; CDR3 protein: CASSPGVYNEQFF; CDR3 DNA: TGTGCCAGCAGTCCGGGAGTCTACAATGAGCAGTTCTTC
V gene: TRBV12-3/TRBV12-4; clone size: .; D gene: TRBD1; J gene: TRBJ1-5; CDR3 protein: CASRRTGWQPQHF; CDR3 DNA: TGTGCCAGCAGGAGGACAGGATGGCAGCCCCAGCATTTT
V gene: TRBV6-5; clone size: few; D gene: TRBD1; J gene: TRBJ1-2; CDR3 protein: CASSYRGQGSNNGYTF; CDR3 DNA: TGTGCCAGCAGTTACAGAGGACAGGGAAGTAATAATGGCTACACCTTC
V gene: TRBV6-2/TRBV6-3; clone size: .; D gene: .; J gene: TRBJ1-1; CDR3 protein: CASSYGSVNTEAFF; CDR3 DNA: TGTGCCAGCAGTTACGGGAGTGTGAACACTGAAGCTTTCTTT
V gene: TRBV27; clone size: .; D gene: .; J gene: TRBJ2-7; CDR3 protein: CASSLSRLVNEQYF; CDR3 DNA: TGTGCCAGCAGTTTATCGAGACTAGTAAACGAGCAGTACTTC
V gene: TRBV6-5; clone size: .; D gene: .; J gene: TRBJ1-2; CDR3 protein: CASSSSGYGYTF; CDR3 DNA: TGTGCCAGCAGTTCATCCGGGTATGGCTACACCTTC
V gene: TRBV7-2; clone size: .; D gene: TRBD2; J gene: TRBJ2-1; CDR3 protein: CASSPGPASGPQNEQFF; CDR3 DNA: TGTGCCAGCAGCCCAGGGCCGGCTAGCGGGCCCCAAAATGAGCAGTTCTTC
V gene: TRBV19; clone size: .; D gene: .; J gene: TRBJ2-6; CDR3 protein: CASSLPPPGNVLTF; CDR3 DNA: TGTGCCAGTAGCCTCCCCCCGCCGGGCAACGTCCTGACTTTC
V gene: TRBV6-5; clone size: .; D gene: TRBD1; J gene: TRBJ1-2; CDR3 protein: CASRNRGNSYGYTF; CDR3 DNA: TGTGCCAGCCGAAACAGGGGAAATAGCTATGGCTACACCTTC
V gene: TRBV9; clone size: .; D gene: .; J gene: TRBJ1-4; CDR3 protein: CASSVSTATNEKLFF; CDR3 DNA: TGTGCCAGCAGCGTATCTACGGCAACTAATGAAAAACTGTTTTTT
V gene: TRBV28; clone size: .; D gene: TRBD1; J gene: TRBJ1-1; CDR3 protein: CASRQTQGYTEAFF; CDR3 DNA: TGTGCCAGCAGACAGACACAGGGGTACACTGAAGCTTTCTTT
V gene: TRBV6-2/TRBV6-3; clone size: few; D gene: TRBD2; J gene: TRBJ2-1; CDR3 protein: CASSKRISAGGPNEQFF; CDR3 DNA: TGTGCCAGCAGTAAGCGTATTTCCGCGGGAGGGCCCAATGAGCAGTTCTTC
V gene: TRBV5-8; clone size: .; D gene: TRBD1; J gene: TRBJ1-1; CDR3 protein: CASSRPTGLNTEAFF; CDR3 DNA: TGTGCCAGCAGCAGACCGACAGGGTTGAACACTGAAGCTTTCTTT
V gene: TRBV7-3; clone size: .; D gene: TRBD1; J gene: TRBJ2-5; CDR3 protein: CASSLGQGKTQYF; CDR3 DNA: TGTGCCAGCAGCCTTGGACAGGGGAAGACCCAGTACTTC
V gene: TRBV28; clone size: .; D gene: TRBD1; J gene: TRBJ2-1; CDR3 protein: CASSSVGDSSYNEQFF; CDR3 DNA: TGTGCCAGCAGTTCCGTAGGGGACAGCTCCTACAATGAGCAGTTCTTC
V gene: TRBV27; clone size: .; D gene: TRBD1; J gene: TRBJ1-4; CDR3 protein: CASRGLGQGYEKLFF; CDR3 DNA: TGTGCCAGCAGGGGCCTCGGACAGGGTTATGAAAAACTGTTTTTT
V gene: TRBV7-2; clone size: .; D gene: .; J gene: TRBJ1-1; CDR3 protein: CASRDSSSTEAFF; CDR3 DNA: TGTGCCAGCAGGGACAGCTCGAGCACTGAAGCTTTCTTT
V gene: TRBV27; clone size: .; D gene: .; J gene: TRBJ2-2; CDR3 protein: CASSFSSGWHGELFF; CDR3 DNA: TGTGCCAGCAGTTTTAGTTCAGGGTGGCACGGGGAGCTGTTTTTT
V gene: TRBV3-1/TRBV3-2; clone size: few; D gene: .; J gene: TRBJ1-3; CDR3 protein: CASSVGQGNTIYF; CDR3 DNA: TGTGCCAGCAGCGTTGGACAGGGAAACACCATATATTTT
V gene: TRBV29-1; clone size: once; D gene: .; J gene: TRBJ2-1; CDR3 protein: CSARPEFSALLGNEQFF; CDR3 DNA: TGCAGCGCACGACCTGAGTTCAGCGCCCTCCTTGGGAATGAGCAGTTCTTC